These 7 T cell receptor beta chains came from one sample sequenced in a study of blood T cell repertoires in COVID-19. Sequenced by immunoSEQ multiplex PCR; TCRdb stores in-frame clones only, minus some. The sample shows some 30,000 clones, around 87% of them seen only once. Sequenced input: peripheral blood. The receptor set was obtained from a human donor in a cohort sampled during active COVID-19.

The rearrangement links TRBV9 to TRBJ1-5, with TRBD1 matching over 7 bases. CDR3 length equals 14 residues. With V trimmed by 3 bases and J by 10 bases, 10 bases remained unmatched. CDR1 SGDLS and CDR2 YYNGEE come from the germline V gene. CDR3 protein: CASSARLQGSPQHF. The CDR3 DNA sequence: TGTGCCAGCAGCGCCCGGTTACAGGGGTCCCCCCAGCATTTT.

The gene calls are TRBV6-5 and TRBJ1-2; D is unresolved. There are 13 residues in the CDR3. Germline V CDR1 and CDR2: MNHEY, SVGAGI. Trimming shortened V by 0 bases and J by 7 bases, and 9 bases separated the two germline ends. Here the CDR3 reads CASSYSSLSGYTF. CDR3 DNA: TGTGCCAGCAGTTACTCGAGCCTCTCTGGCTACACCTTC.

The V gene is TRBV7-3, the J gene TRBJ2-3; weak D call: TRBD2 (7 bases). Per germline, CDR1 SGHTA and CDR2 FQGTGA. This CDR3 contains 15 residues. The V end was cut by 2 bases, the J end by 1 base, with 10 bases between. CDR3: CASSLSGGRTDTQYF. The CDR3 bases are TGTGCCAGCAGCTTATCCGGGGGGCGCACAGATACGCAGTATTTT.

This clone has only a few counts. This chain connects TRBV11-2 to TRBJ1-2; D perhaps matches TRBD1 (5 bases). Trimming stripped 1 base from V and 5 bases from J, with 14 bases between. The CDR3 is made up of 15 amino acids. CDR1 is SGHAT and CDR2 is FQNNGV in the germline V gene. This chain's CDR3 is CASSLVQGGGYGYTF. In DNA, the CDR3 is TGTGCCAGCAGCTTAGTGCAGGGTGGTGGATATGGCTACACCTTC.

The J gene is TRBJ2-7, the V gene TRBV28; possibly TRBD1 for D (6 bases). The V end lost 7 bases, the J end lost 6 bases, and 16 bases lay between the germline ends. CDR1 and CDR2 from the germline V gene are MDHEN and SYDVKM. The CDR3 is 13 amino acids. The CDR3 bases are TGTGCCAGCAAAACGGACAGCCCCTCCGAGCAGTACTTC. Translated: CASKTDSPSEQYF.

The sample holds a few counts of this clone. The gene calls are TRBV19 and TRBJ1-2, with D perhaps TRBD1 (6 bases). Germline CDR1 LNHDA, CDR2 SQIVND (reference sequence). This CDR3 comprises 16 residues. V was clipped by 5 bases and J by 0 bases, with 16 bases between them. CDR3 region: CASSHRVISTNYGYTF. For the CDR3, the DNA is TGTGCCAGTAGTCACAGGGTTATTAGTACTAACTATGGCTACACCTTC. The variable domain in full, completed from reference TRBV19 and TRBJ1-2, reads DGGITQSPKYLFRKEGQNVTLSCEQNLNHDAMYWYRQDPGQGLRLIYYSQIVNDFQKGDIAEGYSVSREKKESFPLTVTSAQKNPTAFYLCASSHRVISTNYGYTFGSGTRLTVV.

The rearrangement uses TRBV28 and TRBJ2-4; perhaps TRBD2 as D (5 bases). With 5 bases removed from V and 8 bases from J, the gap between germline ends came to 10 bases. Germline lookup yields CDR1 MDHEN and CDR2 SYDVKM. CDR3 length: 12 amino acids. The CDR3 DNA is TGTGCCAGCAGTCGGACGAGGGACATTCAGTACTTC. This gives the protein CASSRTRDIQYF.